These T cell receptor beta chains were read from a single sample in a study of blood T cell repertoires in COVID-19. TCRdb's copy holds only in-frame clones and misses some; the assay was immunoSEQ multiplex PCR. The sample carries 96,000 or so clones, more than 70% recorded once. Sequencing input: peripheral blood. Receptors were obtained from a woman at least 80 years old with acute or convalescent COVID-19. The CDR3 runs from the conserved cysteine through the conserved F or W. A D gene is named only where the DNA matches it firmly. Expanded clones get a size class; other rows say once, few or many, or leave the size out.

>TRBJ1-5|TRBV5-8|.|.
CASTGDFYQPQHF
TGTGCCAGCACGGGGGATTTTTATCAGCCCCAGCATTTT
>TRBJ2-7|TRBV6-1|.|once
CASSEYPPYEQYF
TGTGCCAGCAGTGAATATCCCCCTTACGAGCAGTACTTC
>TRBJ2-2|TRBV5-1|.|.
CASSLIALNTGELFF
TGCGCCAGCAGCTTAATAGCCCTTAACACCGGGGAGCTGTTTTTT
>TRBJ2-1|TRBV30|TRBD1|.
CAWSVGTGISNEQFF
TGTGCCTGGAGTGTAGGGACAGGGATAAGTAATGAGCAGTTCTTC
>TRBJ2-7|TRBV11-2|.|.
CASSQQTGPSYEQYF
TGTGCCAGCAGCCAACAGACAGGTCCATCCTACGAGCAGTACTTC
>TRBJ2-1|TRBV5-1|.|.
CASSLGSTVDEQFF
TGCGCCAGCAGCTTAGGGAGTACGGTAGATGAGCAGTTCTTC
>TRBJ2-1|TRBV28|.|.
CASSPRLGPEFF
TGTGCCAGCAGTCCACGACTAGGGCCCGAGTTCTTC
>TRBJ1-2|TRBV28|TRBD1|.
CASSLGTGGKYTF
TGTGCCAGCAGTCTCGGGACAGGGGGCAAATACACCTTC
>TRBJ1-1|TRBV12-3/TRBV12-4|.|.
CASSDRWVAFF
TGTGCCAGCAGTGACAGGTGGGTGGCTTTCTTT
>TRBJ2-3|TRBV7-2|TRBD2|.
CAGGRAQADTQYF
TGTGCTGGCGGGAGGGCCCAGGCAGATACGCAGTATTTT
>TRBJ2-1|TRBV6-2/TRBV6-3|TRBD2|.
CASSYSGPGLATRGSYNEQFF
TGTGCCAGCAGTTACTCAGGTCCGGGACTAGCGACGAGGGGCTCCTACAATGAGCAGTTCTTC
>TRBJ1-5|TRBV6-2/TRBV6-3|.|few
CASSLMGASNQPQHF
TGTGCCAGCAGTTTAATGGGGGCTAGCAATCAGCCCCAGCATTTT
>TRBJ2-7|TRBV6-5|.|once
CASSYAHQLEQYF
TGTGCCAGCAGTTACGCCCATCAACTCGAGCAGTACTTC
>TRBJ1-5|TRBV19|.|.
CASSDTYSNQPQHF
TGTGCCAGTTCGGACACTTATAGCAATCAGCCCCAGCATTTT